This T cell receptor beta chain is from a study of OX40 agonist ivuxolimab in advanced cancers. Regarding the research as a whole: The costimulatory receptor OX40 (CD134) was targeted by ivuxolimab, a fully human IgG2 agonistic monoclonal antibody. Intravenous ivuxolimab was administered to patients every 2 weeks at six dose levels: 0.01, 0.1, 0.3, 1.5, 3 and 10 mg/kg. Of the roughly 52 dose-escalation patients, hepatocellular carcinoma was present in around 20, melanoma in approximately 15, renal cell carcinoma in 9 and head and neck cancer in 9. In the dose-escalation cohort, approximately 83% of patients were male, and the mean age was approximately 60 years with a range of roughly 20 to 80. Patients were allowed to have had prior anti-PD-1, anti-PD-L1 or anti-CTLA-4 therapy, and around two fifths of the dose-escalation patients had been treated with checkpoint inhibitors. Partial responses were achieved by three dose-escalation patients, of whom one had hepatocellular carcinoma and two had cutaneous melanoma. The point of sequencing TCRbeta in the periphery was to test whether ivuxolimab changed TCR sequence diversity and drove clonal T-cell expansion. The monotherapy dose-escalation portion (N of about 52 patients) of the phase I ivuxolimab trial is reported in the paper.

General study outcomes and caveats: In partial responders in the 0.1-3.0 mg/kg groups, normalized peripheral clonal expansion was found to be among the lowest, especially among CD8+ T cells. Clonal expansion of both CD4+ and CD8+ blood T cells was observed from baseline to week 6 at doses 0.1 to 3.0 mg/kg. The antigen specificity of the clonally expanded peripheral T cells was not determined. After ivuxolimab, expanded clones were on average more numerous among CD8+ T cells than among CD4+ T cells. Low levels of normalized T-cell clonal expansion were also shown by some nonresponding patients.

Concerning this clone: The antigen this receptor binds is unknown. No clone much larger than this one lies a single base away; base qualities are absent.

To sequence the TCRbeta CDR3 region, genomic DNA was isolated from the sorted cells. The immunoSEQ Assay was used to sequence the TCRbeta CDR3 regions. Sourced from immuneACCESS, this table was stored by TCRdb with only in-frame sequences that have V and J called. A share of the clones is absent; for the studies checked, an unresolved V gene accounts for under half, and the remainder has no known explanation. The sample table records tens of thousands of clones; roughly 86% of these occur just once. The top ten constitute 0.7% to 0.9% of the sample. The trial excluded patients who had a history of autoimmune disease or were on systemic immunosuppression. Peripheral blood for TCR sequencing was collected from all dose cohorts at baseline, on cycle 4 day 1, and on cycle 7 day 1. The samples were taken from a phase I, first-in-human, multicenter, open-label dose-escalation trial of ivuxolimab. Adults with locally advanced or metastatic head and neck squamous cell, hepatocellular, melanoma or renal cell carcinoma were enrolled in the trial. Before TCR sequencing, CD4+ T cells and CD8+ T cells from peripheral blood were sorted into separate populations.

Including cysteine and phenylalanine, the CDR3 has 14 amino acids. Only the CDR3 DNA stays, 42 bases, in frame from base 1. V is cut back by 8 bases and J by 6 bases, with 8 bases in the junction unmatched. CDR1 and CDR2, looked up from the germline V gene, are SNHLY and FYNNEI. The sequence was obtained from an adult with an advanced solid tumor such as melanoma, head and neck, liver or kidney cancer. The chain couples TRBV2 to TRBJ2-3; 10 central bases correspond to TRBD1. The sequencing used CD4+ or CD8+ T cells sorted from blood, collected in a trial of the OX40 agonist ivuxolimab. This receptor has the CDR3 CASLTGGVFDTQYF. The sequence in DNA is TGTGCCAGCCTGACAGGGGGCGTTTTTGATACGCAGTATTTT.